This T cell receptor (beta chain) was found in a study of blood T cells in healthy people across ages. Germline V gene sequence: CDR1 DFQATT, CDR2 SNEGSKA (reference sequence). There are 15 residues in the CDR3. Next came a second PCR, run for about 6 to 11 cycles, which used a sample-barcoded 5' primer along with a J-beta primer mix. TCRdb recomputed calls from the 5' RACE reads with MiXCR, one row per CDR3 protein. Among fewer than 950,000 distinct CDR3 sequences listed, approximately 53% were seen once. This clonotype was sampled from a man at least 80 years old in good health. Sequencing was performed on blood. The chain uses TRBV20-1 and TRBJ2-5; 8 bases line up with TRBD2. Near its end, the DNA agrees better with TRBJ2-7, so the J call may be wrong. The CDR3 loop reads CSARTTGREVVEQYF. The CDR3, as DNA: TGCAGTGCTAGGACAACTGGGCGGGAGGTTGTCGAGCAGTACTTC.